The clone carrying this T cell receptor (beta chain) was seen a few times. The data stem from a study of human T cells and chemical hapten exposure. V lost 8 bases and J 2 bases, leaving 10 bases between the germline ends. CDR3 length: 13 amino acids. Germline CDR1 is SGHTA and CDR2 is FQGNSA. Time point noted: patch test 1, 2 weeks after DPC sensitization. Indicated treatment: therapeutic diphenylcyclopropenone sensitization with weekly scalp DPC. Each CDR3 protein gets one entry after TCRdb re-called the RACE reads with MiXCR. The data show roughly 380,000 distinct CDR3 sequences, approximately 4.4% seen once.

The chain couples TRBV7-2 to TRBJ1-3; maybe TRBD1 (5 bases). The sequencing here drew on whole blood, taken in connection with sensitization to the hapten diphenylcyclopropenone (DPC). The sequence was collected from a woman in her forties or fifties with alopecia areata. Some clones in this sample may be carry-over from other donors' samples. This CDR3 is CASRRGAGNTIYF. CDR3 sequence (DNA): TGTGCCAGCCGACGGGGGGCTGGAAACACCATATATTTT.